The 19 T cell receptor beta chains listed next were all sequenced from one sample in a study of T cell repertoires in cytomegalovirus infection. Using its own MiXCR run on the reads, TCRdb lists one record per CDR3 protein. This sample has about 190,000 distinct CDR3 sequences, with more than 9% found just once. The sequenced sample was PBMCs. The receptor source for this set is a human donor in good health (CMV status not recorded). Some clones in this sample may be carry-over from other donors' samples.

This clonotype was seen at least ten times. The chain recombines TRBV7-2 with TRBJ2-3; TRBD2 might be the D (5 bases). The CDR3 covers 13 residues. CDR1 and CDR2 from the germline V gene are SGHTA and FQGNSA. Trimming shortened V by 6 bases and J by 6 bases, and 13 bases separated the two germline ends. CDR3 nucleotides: TGTGCCAGCAGACTCCTTAGAGGGGATACGCAGTATTTT. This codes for CASRLLRGDTQYF. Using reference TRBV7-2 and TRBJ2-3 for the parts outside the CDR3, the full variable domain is GAGVSQSPSNKVTEKGKDVELRCDPISGHTALYWYRQSLGQGLEFLIYFQGNSAPDKSGLPSDRFSAERTGGSVSTLTIQRTQQEDSAVYLCASRLLRGDTQYFGPGTRLTVL.

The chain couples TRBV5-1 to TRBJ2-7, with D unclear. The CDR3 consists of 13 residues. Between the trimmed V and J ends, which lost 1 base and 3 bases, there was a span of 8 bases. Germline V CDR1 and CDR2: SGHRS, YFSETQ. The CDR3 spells CASSLSQYYEQYF. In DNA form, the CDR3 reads TGCGCCAGCAGCTTGAGTCAGTACTACGAGCAGTACTTC.

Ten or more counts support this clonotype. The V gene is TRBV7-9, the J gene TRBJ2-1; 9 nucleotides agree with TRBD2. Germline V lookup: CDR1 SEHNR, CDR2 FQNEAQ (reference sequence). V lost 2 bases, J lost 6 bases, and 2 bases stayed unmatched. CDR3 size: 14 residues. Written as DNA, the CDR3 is TGTGCCAGCAGCTTATCTAGCGGGGTCAATGAGCAGTTCTTC. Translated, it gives CASSLSSGVNEQFF.

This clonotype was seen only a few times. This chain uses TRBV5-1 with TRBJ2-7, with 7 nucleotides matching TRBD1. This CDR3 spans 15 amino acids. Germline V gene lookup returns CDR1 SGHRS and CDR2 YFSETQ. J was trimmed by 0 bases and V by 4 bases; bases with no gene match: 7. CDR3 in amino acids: CASSTTGLSSYEQYF. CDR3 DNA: TGCGCCAGCAGCACGACAGGGCTTAGCTCCTACGAGCAGTACTTC. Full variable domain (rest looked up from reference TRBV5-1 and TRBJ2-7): KAGVTQTPRYLIKTRGQQVTLSCSPISGHRSVSWYQQTPGQGLQFLFEYFSETQRNKGNFPGRFSGRQFSNSRSEMNVSTLELGDSALYLCASSTTGLSSYEQYFGPGTRLTVT.

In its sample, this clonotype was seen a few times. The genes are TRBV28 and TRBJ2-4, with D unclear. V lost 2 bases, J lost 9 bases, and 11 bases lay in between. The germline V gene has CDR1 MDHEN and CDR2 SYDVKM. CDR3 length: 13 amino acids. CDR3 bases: TGTGCCAGCAGTTTAATAGGCAAGAGCATTCAGTACTTC. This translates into CASSLIGKSIQYF. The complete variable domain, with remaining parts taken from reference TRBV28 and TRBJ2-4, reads DVKVTQSSRYLVKRTGEKVFLECVQDMDHENMFWYRQDPGLGLRLIYFSYDVKMKEKGDIPEGYSVSREKKERFSLILESASTNQTSMYLCASSLIGKSIQYFGAGTRLSVL.

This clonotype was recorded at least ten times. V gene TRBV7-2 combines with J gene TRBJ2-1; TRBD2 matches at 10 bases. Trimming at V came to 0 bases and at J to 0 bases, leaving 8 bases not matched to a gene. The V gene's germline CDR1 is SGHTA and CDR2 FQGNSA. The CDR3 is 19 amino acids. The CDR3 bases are TGTGCCAGCAGCTTAGCGGGGTTAGCGGGAGGCAACTCCTACAATGAGCAGTTCTTC. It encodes CASSLAGLAGGNSYNEQFF.

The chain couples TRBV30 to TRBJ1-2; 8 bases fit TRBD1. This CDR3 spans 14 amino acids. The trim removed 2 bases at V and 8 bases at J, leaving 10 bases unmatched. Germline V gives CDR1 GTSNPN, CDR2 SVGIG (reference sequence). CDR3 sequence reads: CAWSRGTGRMGYTF. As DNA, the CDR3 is TGTGCCTGGAGTCGAGGGACAGGTCGGATGGGCTACACCTTC.

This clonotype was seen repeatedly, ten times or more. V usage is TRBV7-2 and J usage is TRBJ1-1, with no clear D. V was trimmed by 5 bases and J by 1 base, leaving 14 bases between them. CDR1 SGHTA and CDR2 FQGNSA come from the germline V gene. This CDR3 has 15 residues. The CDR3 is CASSRWSTANTEAFF. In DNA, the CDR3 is TGTGCCAGCAGCCGTTGGTCCACAGCGAACACTGAAGCTTTCTTT.

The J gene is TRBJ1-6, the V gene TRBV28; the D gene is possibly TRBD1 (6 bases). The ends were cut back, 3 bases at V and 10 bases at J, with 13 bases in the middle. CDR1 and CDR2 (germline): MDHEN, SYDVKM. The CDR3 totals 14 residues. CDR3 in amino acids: CASSFLGAGSPLHF. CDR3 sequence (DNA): TGTGCCAGCAGTTTTCTGGGGGCTGGGTCACCCCTCCACTTT. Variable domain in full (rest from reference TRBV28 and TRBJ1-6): DVKVTQSSRYLVKRTGEKVFLECVQDMDHENMFWYRQDPGLGLRLIYFSYDVKMKEKGDIPEGYSVSREKKERFSLILESASTNQTSMYLCASSFLGAGSPLHFGNGTRLTVT.

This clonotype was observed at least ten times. Here the CDR3 reads CASSSTRVGRFDTQYF. CDR3 DNA: TGTGCCAGCAGCTCTACTAGAGTCGGGAGATTTGATACGCAGTATTTT. This chain links TRBV7-6 with TRBJ2-3, with TRBD2 as a possible D gene (6 bases). CDR1 SGHVS and CDR2 FNYEAQ come from the germline V gene. The CDR3 loop spans 16 amino acids. V lost 4 bases, J lost 6 bases, and 20 bases lay in between.

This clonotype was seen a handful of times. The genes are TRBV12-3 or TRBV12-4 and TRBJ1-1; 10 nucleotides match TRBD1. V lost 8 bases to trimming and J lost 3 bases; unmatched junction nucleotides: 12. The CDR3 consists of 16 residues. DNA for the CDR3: TGTGCCAGCTCCCCCCGACAGGGGGCAATCTACACTGAAGCTTTCTTT. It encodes CASSPRQGAIYTEAFF.

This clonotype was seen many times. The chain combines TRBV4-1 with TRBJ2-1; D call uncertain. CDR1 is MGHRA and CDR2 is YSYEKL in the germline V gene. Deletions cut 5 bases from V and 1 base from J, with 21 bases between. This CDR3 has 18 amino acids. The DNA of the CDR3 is TGCGCCAGCAGCACCCGCCTGGACCCGGGTGGGTCCTACAATGAGCAGTTCTTC. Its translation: CASSTRLDPGGSYNEQFF.

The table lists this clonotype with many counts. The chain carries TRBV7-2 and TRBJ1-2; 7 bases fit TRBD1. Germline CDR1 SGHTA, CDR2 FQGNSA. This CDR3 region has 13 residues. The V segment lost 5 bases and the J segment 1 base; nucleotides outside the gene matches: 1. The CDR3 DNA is TGTGCCAGCAGCCGGGACAGTAACTATGGCTACACCTTC. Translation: CASSRDSNYGYTF. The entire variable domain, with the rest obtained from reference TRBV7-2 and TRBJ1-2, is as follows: GAGVSQSPSNKVTEKGKDVELRCDPISGHTALYWYRQSLGQGLEFLIYFQGNSAPDKSGLPSDRFSAERTGGSVSTLTIQRTQQEDSAVYLCASSRDSNYGYTFGSGTRLTVV.

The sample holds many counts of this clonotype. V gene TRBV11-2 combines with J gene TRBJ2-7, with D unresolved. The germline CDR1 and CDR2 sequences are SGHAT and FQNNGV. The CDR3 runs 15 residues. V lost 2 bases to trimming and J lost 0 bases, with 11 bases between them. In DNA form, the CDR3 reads TGTGCCAGCAGCTTATCCCATCACGACTCCTACGAGCAGTACTTC. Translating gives CASSLSHHDSYEQYF.

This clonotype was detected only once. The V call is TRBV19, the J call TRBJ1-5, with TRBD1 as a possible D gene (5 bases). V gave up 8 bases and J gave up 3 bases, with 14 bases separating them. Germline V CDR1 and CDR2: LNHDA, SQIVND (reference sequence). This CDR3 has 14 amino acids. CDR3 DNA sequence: TGTGCCAGTTCCCTTTGGGGGTACAATCAGCCCCAGCATTTT. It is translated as CASSLWGYNQPQHF.

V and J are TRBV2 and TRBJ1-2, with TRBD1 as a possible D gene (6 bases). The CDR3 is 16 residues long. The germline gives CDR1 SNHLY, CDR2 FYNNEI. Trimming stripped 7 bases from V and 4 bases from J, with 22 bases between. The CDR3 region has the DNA TGTGCCAGCAAAAAGGGGGGCCGGCCAAAATCCTATGGCTACACCTTC. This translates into CASKKGGRPKSYGYTF.

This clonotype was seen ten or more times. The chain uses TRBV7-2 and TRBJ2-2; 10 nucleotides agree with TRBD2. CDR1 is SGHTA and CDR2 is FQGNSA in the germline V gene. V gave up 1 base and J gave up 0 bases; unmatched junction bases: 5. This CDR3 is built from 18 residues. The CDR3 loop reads CASSLVGSGRSNTGELFF. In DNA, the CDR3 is TGTGCCAGCAGCTTAGTTGGTAGCGGGAGGTCGAACACCGGGGAGCTGTTTTTT.

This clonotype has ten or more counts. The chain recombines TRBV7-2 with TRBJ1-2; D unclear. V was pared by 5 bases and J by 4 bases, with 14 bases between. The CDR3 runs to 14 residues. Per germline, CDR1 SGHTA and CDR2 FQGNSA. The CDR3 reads CASSLQRVFYGYTF. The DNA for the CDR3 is TGTGCCAGCAGCCTGCAAAGGGTCTTCTATGGCTACACCTTC.

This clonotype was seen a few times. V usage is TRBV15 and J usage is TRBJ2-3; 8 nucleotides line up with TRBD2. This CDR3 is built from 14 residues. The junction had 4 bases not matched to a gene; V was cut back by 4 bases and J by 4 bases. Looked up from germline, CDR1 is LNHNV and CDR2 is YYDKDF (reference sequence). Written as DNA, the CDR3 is TGTGCCACCAGCACTAGGGGACTAGCAGATACGCAGTATTTT. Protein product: CATSTRGLADTQYF.